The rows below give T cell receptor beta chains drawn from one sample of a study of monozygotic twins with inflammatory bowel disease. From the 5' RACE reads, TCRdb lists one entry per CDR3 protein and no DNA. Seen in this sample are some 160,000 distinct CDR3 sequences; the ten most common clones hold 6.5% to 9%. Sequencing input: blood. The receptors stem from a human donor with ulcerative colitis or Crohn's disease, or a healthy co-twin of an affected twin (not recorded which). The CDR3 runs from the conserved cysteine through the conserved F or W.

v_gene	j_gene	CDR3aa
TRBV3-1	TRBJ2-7	CASSRGTGSYEQYF
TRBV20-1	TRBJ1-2	CSAREAGRGPGYTF
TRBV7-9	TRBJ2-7	CASSLKTAYEQYF
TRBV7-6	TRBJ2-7	CASSLGPSGNSYEQYF
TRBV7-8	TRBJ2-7	CASSFRRNYEQYF
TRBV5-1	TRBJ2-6	CASRGGLFSGANVLTF
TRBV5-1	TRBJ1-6	CASSSPGRTNSPLHF
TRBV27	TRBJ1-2	CASSLGANRQYGYTF
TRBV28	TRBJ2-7	CASSLPPGLAGVEQYF
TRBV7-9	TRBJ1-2	CASSSGVGRGYGYTF
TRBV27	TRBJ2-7	CASRKPGRGPYEQYF
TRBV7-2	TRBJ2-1	CASSLIQSGAGNEQFF
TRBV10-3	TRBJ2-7	CAISEFDAYEQYF
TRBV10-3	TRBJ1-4	CAISSPPGQGKGEKLFF
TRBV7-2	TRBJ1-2	CASSPTGSNYGYTF
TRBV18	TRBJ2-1	CASSQLAGGGNEQFF
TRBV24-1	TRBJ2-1	CATSEQTSGPNEQFF
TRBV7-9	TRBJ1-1	CASSSTQGENTEAFF
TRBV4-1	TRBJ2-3	CASSPLAGGSTDTQYF
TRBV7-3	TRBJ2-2	CASSRRPSNTGELFF
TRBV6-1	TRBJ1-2	CASKPGTGSFGYTF
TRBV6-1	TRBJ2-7	CASRDWQWAHYEQYF
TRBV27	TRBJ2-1	CASQGVSYNEQFF
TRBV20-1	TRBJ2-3	CSAPRRYSGRTDTQYF
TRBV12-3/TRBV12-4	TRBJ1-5	CATHRGQGHPNQPQHF
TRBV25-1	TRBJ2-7	CASSRQGSGKQYF